The 27 T cell receptor beta chains listed next were all sequenced from one sample in a study of CD8 T cells in ankylosing spondylitis. TCRdb reprocessed the 5' RACE reads via MiXCR and lists one record per CDR3 protein. The sample consists of about 260,000 distinct CDR3 sequences, 24% of them appearing once. Sequencing used blood, either unsorted or a sorted T cell fraction (not recorded which). The receptor set was obtained from a male donor with ankylosing spondylitis or in good health (not recorded which).

This clonotype was observed many times. The chain uses TRBV7-3 and TRBJ2-3, with 11 bases fitting TRBD2. CDR3 size: 15 residues. Per the germline V gene, CDR1 is SGHTA and CDR2 is FQGTGA. V shed 5 bases, J shed 4 bases, and the junction held 5 bases outside the gene matches. The CDR3 sequence: CASSGSGGASDTQYF. DNA for the CDR3: TGTGCCAGCAGCGGTAGCGGGGGGGCCTCAGATACGCAGTATTTT.

This clonotype was seen repeatedly, ten times or more. The chain combines TRBV12-3 or TRBV12-4 with TRBJ2-7; D perhaps matches TRBD1 (5 bases). The CDR3 has 13 residues. Trimming took off 8 bases at V and 4 bases at J, with 15 bases between the two ends. Here the CDR3 reads CASSRSTGYEQYF. The CDR3 nucleotides are TGTGCCAGCTCCCGCTCCACAGGTTACGAGCAGTACTTC.

A few counts support this clonotype. This chain links TRBV6-1 with TRBJ2-7, with D hard to call. The length of the CDR3 is 14 residues. V dropped 6 bases and J dropped 2 bases, with 14 bases sitting between them. Germline loops: CDR1 MNHNS, CDR2 SASEGT. The CDR3 is CASRSRSGAYEQYF. The CDR3 DNA reads TGTGCCAGCAGATCGCGGTCCGGAGCCTACGAGCAGTACTTC.

The chain has TRBV29-1 and TRBJ2-5; 7 nucleotides line up with TRBD1. Germline V gene data show CDR1 as SQVTM and CDR2 as ANQGSEA. J was trimmed by 1 base and V by 8 bases; bases with no gene match: 10. The CDR3 is 14 residues long. The chain's CDR3 is CSIGLDRAQETQYF. The CDR3 DNA reads as TGCAGCATTGGGCTAGACAGGGCCCAAGAGACCCAGTACTTC.

This clonotype has a handful of counts. V and J are TRBV6-1 and TRBJ2-5, with D possibly TRBD1 on 5 matching bases. Trimming took off 5 bases at V and 0 bases at J, with 7 bases between the two ends. Germline loops: CDR1 MNHNS, CDR2 SASEGT. The CDR3 consists of 13 residues. The CDR3 bases are TGTGCCAGCAGTAGGACATACCAAGAGACCCAGTACTTC. It translates to CASSRTYQETQYF.

This clonotype was found many times. V gene TRBV3-1 combines with J gene TRBJ1-2; D uncertain. Trimming shortened V by 4 bases and J by 0 bases, and 12 bases separated the two germline ends. CDR1 is LGHDT, CDR2 YNNKEL, per germline (reference sequence). The CDR3 runs 15 residues. CDR3 nucleotide sequence: TGTGCCAGCAGCCCCTCCCGGCGACCTAACTATGGCTACACCTTC. Amino acids: CASSPSRRPNYGYTF.

This clonotype has ten or more counts. This sequence joins TRBV12-3 or TRBV12-4 and TRBJ1-4; D remains ambiguous. This CDR3 comprises 15 residues. V was clipped by 1 base and J by 11 bases, with 17 bases between them. CDR3 region: CASSLDQVEMRKLFF. DNA for the CDR3: TGTGCCAGCAGTTTAGACCAGGTCGAAATGAGGAAACTGTTTTTT.

This clonotype was seen at least ten times. The CDR3 is CASSSQRNTEAFF. The CDR3 DNA reads TGTGCCAGCAGTTCGCAGCGGAACACTGAAGCTTTCTTT. V gene TRBV6-5 combines with J gene TRBJ1-1; D remains unclear. Between the trimmed V and J ends, which lost 4 bases and 1 base, there was a span of 7 bases. Germline V gene data show CDR1 as MNHEY and CDR2 as SVGAGI. CDR3 length: 13 amino acids.

The chain has TRBV7-8 and TRBJ2-5, with TRBD1 as a possible D gene (5 bases). V shed 1 base and J shed 4 bases, with 13 bases lying between them. This CDR3 has 15 amino acids. The V gene's germline CDR1 is SGHVS and CDR2 FQNEAQ. CDR3 bases: TGTGCCAGCAGCTTAGTTCCAGGGTTGGGAGAGACCCAGTACTTC. This gives the protein CASSLVPGLGETQYF.

This clonotype was seen many times. The chain is built from TRBV6-1 and TRBJ2-1, with D possibly being TRBD1 (6 bases). The CDR3 consists of 14 residues. CDR1 and CDR2 (germline): MNHNS, SASEGT. Trimming took off 6 bases at V and 3 bases at J, with 12 bases between the two ends. The CDR3, as DNA: TGTGCCAGCAGAAGGGACACGCTCTACAATGAGCAGTTCTTC. This gives the protein CASRRDTLYNEQFF.

V is TRBV20-1 and J is TRBJ1-1; D is uncertain. The germline gives CDR1 DFQATT, CDR2 SNEGSKA (reference sequence). The CDR3 sequence is 14 residues long. V was clipped by 6 bases and J by 4 bases, with 18 bases between them. CDR3 region: CSAATGVVSTEAFF. The CDR3 DNA follows: TGCAGTGCAGCGACTGGCGTGGTAAGCACTGAAGCTTTCTTT.

The sample holds a few counts of this clonotype. The chain recombines TRBV20-1 with TRBJ1-2; possibly TRBD1 for D (6 bases). Trimming took 5 bases from V and 0 from J, leaving 10 bases between them. Germline V gene sequence: CDR1 DFQATT, CDR2 SNEGSKA (reference sequence). CDR3 length: 13 residues. The CDR3 is CSAPGQANYGYTF. CDR3 bases: TGCAGTGCTCCGGGACAAGCTAACTATGGCTACACCTTC.

The CDR3 is CASSLATDGYEQYF. CDR3 sequence (DNA): TGTGCCAGCAGTTTAGCAACCGACGGCTACGAGCAGTACTTC. The V call is TRBV12-3 or TRBV12-4, the J call TRBJ2-7, with D uncertain. Trimming removed 0 bases at V and 3 bases at J, with 9 bases between. CDR3 length: 14 residues.

This clonotype has just a few counts. This chain joins TRBV10-1 and TRBJ2-3; no firm D call. V was pared by 2 bases and J by 3 bases, with 3 bases between. The germline gives CDR1 WNHNN, CDR2 SYGVQD (reference sequence). This CDR3 has 12 amino acids. CDR3 coding DNA: TGCGCCAGCAGTGAGGGTACAGATACGCAGTATTTT. As protein: CASSEGTDTQYF.

In DNA form, the CDR3 reads TGTGCCACCAGCAGAGTAGCGGGCAGGGAGGGCGAGCAGTACTTC. It specifies CATSRVAGREGEQYF. The rearrangement links TRBV15 to TRBJ2-7, with 7 nucleotides matching TRBD2. CDR1 is LNHNV, CDR2 YYDKDF, per germline (reference sequence). The CDR3 extends over 15 amino acids. Unmatched junction bases numbered 9, after V lost 1 base and J lost 6 bases.

The sample holds a few counts of this clonotype. The chain combines TRBV20-1 with TRBJ2-7, with D hard to call. The CDR3 has 14 residues. The germline V and J ends were trimmed by 3 bases and 2 bases, with 14 bases remaining between them. CDR1 is DFQATT and CDR2 is SNEGSKA in the germline V gene (reference sequence). CDR3 protein: CSASEMSGTYEQYF. CDR3 bases: TGCAGTGCTAGCGAGATGTCGGGCACCTACGAGCAGTACTTC.

This clonotype was observed a handful of times. V gene TRBV20-1 combines with J gene TRBJ2-3; 9 positions match TRBD2. Losses at the gene ends were 6 bases for V and 0 bases for J; bases not matched to a gene: 10. This CDR3 region has 16 residues. Germline loops: CDR1 DFQATT, CDR2 SNEGSKA (reference sequence). The DNA for the CDR3 is TGCAGTGCCGAAGGGGCTAGCGGGGAGAGCACAGATACGCAGTATTTT. Protein sequence: CSAEGASGESTDTQYF.

Many counts were recorded for this clonotype. This sequence joins TRBV12-3 or TRBV12-4 and TRBJ1-3; no clear D gene. CDR3 length equals 15 residues. The V end lost 3 bases, the J end lost 4 bases, and 13 bases lay between the germline ends. The CDR3: CASSFLGAEGNTIYF. The CDR3 coding sequence is TGTGCCAGCAGTTTTCTCGGCGCCGAAGGAAACACCATATATTTT.

The chain's CDR3 is CASRIPGISYNEQFF. CDR3 nucleotide sequence: TGTGCCAGCAGGATTCCAGGAATCTCCTACAATGAGCAGTTCTTC. V and J are TRBV7-3 and TRBJ2-1, with D hard to call. The CDR3 has 15 amino acids. V lost 6 bases to trimming and J lost 0 bases, with 12 bases between them. The germline CDR1 and CDR2 sequences are SGHTA and FQGTGA.

V is TRBV10-3 and J is TRBJ1-2, with D uncertain. The CDR3 has 13 residues. The V gene's germline CDR1 is ENHRY and CDR2 SYGVKD. V was shortened by 5 bases and J by 3 bases, with 10 bases between the two germline ends. The CDR3 sequence: CAISTLVDYGYTF. For the CDR3, the DNA is TGTGCCATCAGTACCTTGGTGGACTATGGCTACACCTTC.

This clonotype was seen a few times. The chain joins TRBV27 to TRBJ2-3, with 7 nucleotides matching TRBD2. Trimming at V came to 8 bases and at J to 9 bases, leaving 11 bases not matched to a gene. From germline, CDR1 is MNHEY and CDR2 SMNVEV (reference sequence). CDR3 length: 13 amino acids. The CDR3: CASSSGLVWTQYF. The CDR3 coding sequence is TGTGCCAGCTCCTCCGGACTAGTTTGGACGCAGTATTTT.

This clonotype has a count of ten or more. The chain couples TRBV7-8 to TRBJ1-2; D is unresolved. CDR1 and CDR2 from the germline V gene are SGHVS and FQNEAQ. This CDR3 has 18 amino acids. V lost 2 bases, J lost 4 bases, and 23 bases lay in between. The CDR3 DNA follows: TGTGCCAGCAGCTTACGAAGCCCCGGTCAGAGTATCACCTATGGCTACACCTTC. Translation gives CASSLRSPGQSITYGYTF.

The rearrangement uses TRBV20-1 and TRBJ1-1, with D tentatively TRBD1 (5 bases). The germline CDR1 and CDR2 sequences are DFQATT and SNEGSKA (reference sequence). This CDR3 region has 15 residues. V gave up 0 bases and J gave up 0 bases, with 11 bases separating them. CDR3 in DNA: TGCAGTGCTAGAGATCGGGGGAACATGAACACTGAAGCTTTCTTT. It specifies CSARDRGNMNTEAFF.

At least ten counts were recorded for this clonotype. The gene calls are TRBV12-3 or TRBV12-4 and TRBJ2-1; 7 nucleotides agree with TRBD2. J gave up 10 bases and V 0 bases, and 6 bases lay outside the gene matches. The CDR3 is made up of 14 amino acids. This CDR3 reads CASSLAREGREQFF. The CDR3 nucleotides read TGTGCCAGCAGTTTAGCTAGGGAGGGACGGGAGCAGTTCTTC.

This clonotype was seen at least ten times. The rearrangement uses TRBV5-1 and TRBJ2-1; D remains unclear. With 3 bases removed from V and 6 bases from J, the gap between germline ends came to 16 bases. The length of the CDR3 is 15 residues. Germline V gives CDR1 SGHRS, CDR2 YFSETQ. CDR3 nucleotides: TGCGCCAGCAGCTGGGGTCCCGGCGGACCCAATGAGCAGTTCTTC. Translation: CASSWGPGGPNEQFF.

In DNA form, the CDR3 reads TGTGCCAGCAGTTACCGGGCCACCGGGGAGCTGTTTTTT. This gives the protein CASSYRATGELFF. The V call is TRBV12-3 or TRBV12-4, the J call TRBJ2-2; no clear D. This CDR3 has 13 amino acids. V gave up 4 bases and J gave up 4 bases, with 7 bases separating them.

This chain uses TRBV9 with TRBJ2-7, with unresolved D. The CDR3 has 14 amino acids. V lost 2 bases to trimming and J lost 2 bases, with 11 bases between them. From germline, CDR1 is SGDLS and CDR2 YYNGEE. Here the CDR3 reads CASSVFPQTYEQYF. CDR3 sequence (DNA): TGTGCCAGCAGCGTTTTTCCACAGACCTACGAGCAGTACTTC.